This note documents a single T cell receptor beta chain sequence. Unmatched junction bases numbered 5, after V lost 5 bases and J lost 2 bases. This CDR3 contains 14 residues. From germline, CDR1 is SNHLY and CDR2 FYNNEI. Assay: immunoSEQ multiplex PCR; the TCRdb copy retains only in-frame clones and omits some. In the table there are 300,000 to 350,000 clones, over 70% of which are singletons. These data are taken from a study of blood T cell repertoires in COVID-19. Study context: PBMCs, B-cell-depleted T cells, or T cells provided the cDNA or gDNA that made up the material.

The chain links TRBV2 to TRBJ1-2; 7 nucleotides align to TRBD1. The clonotype originates from a man aged 25-45 years who had recovered from COVID-19. Sequencing was carried out using PBMCs or T cells enriched from blood (not recorded which). In nucleotides, the CDR3 is TGTGCCAGCAGTTACCAGGGGGAGAACTATGGCTACACCTTC. It yields the protein CASSYQGENYGYTF.